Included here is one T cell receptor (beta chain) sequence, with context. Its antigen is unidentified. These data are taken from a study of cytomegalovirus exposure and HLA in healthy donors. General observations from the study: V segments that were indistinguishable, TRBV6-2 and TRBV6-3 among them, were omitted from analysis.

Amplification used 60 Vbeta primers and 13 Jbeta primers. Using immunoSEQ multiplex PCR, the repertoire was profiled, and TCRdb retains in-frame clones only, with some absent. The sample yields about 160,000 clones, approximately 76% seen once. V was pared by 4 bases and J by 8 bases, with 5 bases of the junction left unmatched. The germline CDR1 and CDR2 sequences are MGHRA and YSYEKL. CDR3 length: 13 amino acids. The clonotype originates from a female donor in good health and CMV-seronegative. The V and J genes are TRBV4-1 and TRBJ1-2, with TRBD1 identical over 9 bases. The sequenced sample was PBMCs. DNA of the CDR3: TGCGCCAGCAGCCTCATACAGGGGGCAGGCTACACCTTC. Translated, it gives CASSLIQGAGYTF.